The 11 T cell receptor beta chains presented below share a single source sample, sequenced in a study of breast tumors, draining lymph nodes, adjacent tissues. From the multiplex PCR reads, TCRdb called clonotypes with MiXCR, one entry per CDR3 protein. The data contain about 270,000 distinct CDR3 sequences, 30% of them singletons. Breast cancer patients provided tissue from their axillary draining lymph nodes. The sample was axillary lymph node tissue. These receptors were collected from a female donor with breast cancer. Some clones in this sample may be carry-over from other donors' samples.

The J gene is TRBJ2-2, the V gene TRBV12-5; TRBD1 is a possible D gene (6 bases). The V gene's germline CDR1 is LGHNT and CDR2 FRNRAP. V lost 3 bases and J 1 base, leaving 9 bases between the germline ends. The CDR3 sequence is 15 residues long. The CDR3 DNA sequence: TGTGCTAGTGGTTTCAGGGGCCGGAACACCGGGGAGCTGTTTTTT. Its translation: CASGFRGRNTGELFF. The entire variable domain, with the rest obtained from reference TRBV12-5 and TRBJ2-2, is as follows: DARVTQTPRHKVTEMGQEVTMRCQPILGHNTVFWYRQTMMQGLELLAYFRNRAPLDDSGMPKDRFSAEMPDATLATLKIQPSEPRDSAVYFCASGFRGRNTGELFFGEGSRLTVL.

Concerning this clonotype itself: A much larger clone is a single base away; this may be a read error. The chain links TRBV6-5 to TRBJ2-5, with 8 bases identical to TRBD1. V lost 8 bases and J lost 2; bases outside the gene matches: 10. The CDR3 has 15 amino acids. Germline assignment: CDR1 MNHEY and CDR2 SVGAGI. DNA for the CDR3: TGTGCCAGCGGCCGGACAGGGAGTAAACAAGAGACCCAGTACTTC. The encoded protein is CASGRTGSKQETQYF.

The V gene is TRBV7-9, the J gene TRBJ2-5; 9 nucleotides agree with TRBD2. The germline CDR1 and CDR2 sequences are SEHNR and FQNEAQ (reference sequence). Trimming cost V 6 bases and J 1 base; bases outside gene matches: 9. The CDR3 runs to 16 residues. This chain's CDR3 is CASSLSTSGAQETQYF. DNA for the CDR3: TGTGCCAGCAGTCTTTCGACTAGCGGAGCCCAAGAGACCCAGTACTTC. Drawing the rest from reference TRBV7-9 and TRBJ2-5, the complete variable domain is DTGVSQNPRHKITKRGQNVTFRCDPISEHNRLYWYRQTLGQGPEFLTYFQNEAQLEKSRLLSDRFSAERPKGSFSTLEIQRTEQGDSAMYLCASSLSTSGAQETQYFGPGTRLLVL.

With regard to this clonotype: A much more abundant neighbour one base away suggests this may be a read error. The chain has TRBV20-1 and TRBJ2-1; the match to TRBD2 covers 9 bases. The CDR3 runs to 14 residues. Germline values: CDR1 DFQATT, CDR2 SNEGSKA (reference sequence). V was pared by 5 bases and J by 7 bases, with 9 bases of the junction left unmatched. The CDR3 region is CSAYGGRAGNEQFF. DNA of the CDR3: TGCAGTGCTTATGGCGGGAGGGCCGGGAATGAGCAGTTCTTC.

This rearrangement joins TRBV28 to TRBJ1-5; TRBD1 agrees at 9 bases. V was clipped by 4 bases and J by 6 bases; unmatched bases: 4. The CDR3 covers 14 residues. Per germline, CDR1 MDHEN and CDR2 SYDVKM. CDR3 sequence reads: CASSSTGGFQPQHF. In nucleotides, the CDR3 is TGTGCCAGCAGTTCCACAGGGGGCTTTCAGCCCCAGCATTTT.

Regarding this clonotype: A read error may explain this, as a much larger clone is one base away. This chain connects TRBV2 to TRBJ2-1; 7 nucleotides agree with TRBD2. Germline CDR1 SNHLY, CDR2 FYNNEI. The CDR3 spans 16 residues. The CDR3 loop is CASGDLIAGPYNEQLF. In DNA, the CDR3 is TGTGCCAGTGGTGACCTGATAGCGGGCCCTTACAATGAGCAGCTCTTC.

As concerns this clonotype: A clone one base away is much larger, so this may be a read error. V gene TRBV20-1 combines with J gene TRBJ1-2, with TRBD1 as a possible D gene (6 bases). Germline loops: CDR1 DFQATT, CDR2 SNEGSKA (reference sequence). The CDR3 totals 12 residues. The CDR3 DNA follows: TGCAGTGCTACCGGGACAACATATGGCTCCACCTTC. Translation: CSATGTTYGSTF.

To note about this clonotype: This may be a read error: a much more frequent sequence differs by one nucleotide. This chain's CDR3 is CASSLQRDEQFF. The CDR3 DNA is TGTGCCAGCAGCTTACAACGGGATGAGCAGTTCTTC. The chain carries TRBV11-1 and TRBJ2-1; D gene unclear. Germline V lookup: CDR1 SGHAT, CDR2 FQDESV (reference sequence). This CDR3 has 12 residues. V lost 2 bases and J lost 8, with 7 bases in between. The variable domain in full, completed from reference TRBV11-1 and TRBJ2-1, reads EAEVAQSPRYKITEKSQAVAFWCDPISGHATLYWYRQILGQGPELLVQFQDESVVDDSQLPKDRFSAERLKGVDSTLKIQPAELGDSAMYLCASSLQRDEQFFGPGTRLTVL.

Details on this clonotype: The conserved phenylalanine or tryptophan is not found at the CDR3 terminus, so this likely reflects a read error. The chain has TRBV20-1 and TRBJ1-5, with 9 bases identical to TRBD1. The length of the CDR3 is 13 residues. The germline gives CDR1 DFQATT, CDR2 SNEGSKA (reference sequence). V shed 5 bases, J shed 3 bases, and the junction held 2 bases outside the gene matches. CDR3: CSAWTGDNQPQHG. DNA of the CDR3: TGCAGTGCTTGGACAGGGGACAATCAGCCCCAGCATGGT.

There are many counts of this clonotype. The rearrangement uses TRBV11-2 and TRBJ1-4; D is undetermined. Trimming took 3 bases from V and 6 from J, leaving 8 bases between them. The CDR3 runs 13 residues. Germline V CDR1 and CDR2: SGHAT, FQNNGV. The CDR3 is CASSFRRDEKLFF. CDR3 bases: TGTGCCAGCAGCTTCCGGCGTGATGAAAAACTGTTTTTT.

The chain is built from TRBV7-2 and TRBJ2-7; 7 nucleotides line up with TRBD2. V was clipped by 3 bases and J by 5 bases; unmatched bases: 7. CDR3 length equals 14 residues. CDR1 SGHTA and CDR2 FQGNSA come from the germline V gene. CDR3 region: CASSLGGGVHEQYF. The CDR3 region has the DNA TGTGCCAGCAGCTTGGGGGGAGGGGTCCACGAGCAGTACTTC.